The clone carrying this TCR beta chain was counted only a few times. The sample comes from a study of shared clonotypes between healthy human individuals. This CDR3 has 13 amino acids. Clones were read by immunoSEQ multiplex PCR, and TCRdb kept only the in-frame ones, dropping some. Of hundreds of thousands of clones in the sample, less than 85% were seen once. Donors included only healthy HIV-negative adults lacking recent acute infections or vaccinations. This rearrangement joins TRBV21-1 to TRBJ1-1; no check of the table's D call, TRBD1, against the DNA was made. TRBV21-1 constitutes a pseudogene. Sequencing was done on a sample of memory CD4+ T cells sorted from blood. Subset defined: CD45RA-negative fraction. This clonotype was sampled from a woman in her 30s in good health. Here the CDR3 DNA reads TGTGCCAGCAGCAACCATCTGAACACTGAAGCTTTCTTT. Amino acid sequence: CASSNHLNTEAFF.